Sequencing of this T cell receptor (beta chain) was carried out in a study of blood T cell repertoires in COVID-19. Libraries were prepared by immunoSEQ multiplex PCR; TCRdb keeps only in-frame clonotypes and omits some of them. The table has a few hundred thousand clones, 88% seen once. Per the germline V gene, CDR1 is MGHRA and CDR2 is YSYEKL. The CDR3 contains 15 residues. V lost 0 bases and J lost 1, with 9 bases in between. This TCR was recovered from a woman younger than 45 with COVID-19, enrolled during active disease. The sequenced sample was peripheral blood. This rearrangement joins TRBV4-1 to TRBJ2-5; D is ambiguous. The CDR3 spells CASSQDPQSQETQYF. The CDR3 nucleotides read TGCGCCAGCAGCCAAGATCCACAGTCCCAAGAGACCCAGTACTTC.